This T cell receptor beta chain stems from a study of immune evolution from preneoplasia to lung adenocarcinoma. Findings and limits, study-wide: Clonality was highest in normal lung, lower in later-stage lesions apparently. From normal lung to invasive adenocarcinoma, top clone frequencies appeared to decrease.

The table came from immunoSEQ multiplex PCR; TCRdb's copy has only in-frame clones and leaves some out. In the table there are tens of thousands of clones, about 71% of which are singletons. Patients had resection in Japan or China between about 2014 and 2017. Of note for this clone: Its antigen remains unknown.

CDR1 and CDR2 (germline): MGHRA, YSYEKL. The CDR3 consists of 15 residues. Trimming took off 4 bases at V and 4 bases at J, with 15 bases between the two ends. The chain is built from TRBV4-1 and TRBJ2-3; maybe TRBD2 (7 bases). This receptor was taken from a person in their 60s with lung adenocarcinoma. Material: FFPE invasive lung adenocarcinoma tissue. DNA for the CDR3: TGCGCCAGCAGCCTTACTGGGGGGGGGCCAGATACGCAGTATTTT. This gives the protein CASSLTGGGPDTQYF.